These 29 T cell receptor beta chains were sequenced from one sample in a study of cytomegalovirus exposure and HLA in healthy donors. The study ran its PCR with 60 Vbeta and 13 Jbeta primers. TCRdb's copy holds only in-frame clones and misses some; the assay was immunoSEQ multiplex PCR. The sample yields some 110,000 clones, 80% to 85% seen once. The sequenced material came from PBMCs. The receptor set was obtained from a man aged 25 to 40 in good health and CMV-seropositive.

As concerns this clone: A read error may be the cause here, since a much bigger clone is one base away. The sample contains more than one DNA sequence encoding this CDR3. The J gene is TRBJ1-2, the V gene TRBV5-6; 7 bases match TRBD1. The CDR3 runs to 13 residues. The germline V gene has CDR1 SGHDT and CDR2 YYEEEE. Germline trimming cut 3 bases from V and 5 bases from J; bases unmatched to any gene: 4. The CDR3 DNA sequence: TGTGCCAGCAGCTCGGGACAGCAGTATGGCTACACCTTC. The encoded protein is CASSSGQQYGYTF.

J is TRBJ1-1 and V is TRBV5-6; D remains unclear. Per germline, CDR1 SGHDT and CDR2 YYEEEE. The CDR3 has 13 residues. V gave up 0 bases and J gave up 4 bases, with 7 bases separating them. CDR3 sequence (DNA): TGTGCCAGCAGCTTGGGTCGGGGCACTGAAGCTTTCTTT. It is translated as CASSLGRGTEAFF.

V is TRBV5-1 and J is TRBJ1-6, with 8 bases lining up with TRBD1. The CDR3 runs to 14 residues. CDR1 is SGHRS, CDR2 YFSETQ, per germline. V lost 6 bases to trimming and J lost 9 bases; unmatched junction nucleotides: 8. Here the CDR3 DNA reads TGCGCCAGCACGACAGGGGATTACGGTTCACCCCTCCACTTT. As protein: CASTTGDYGSPLHF.

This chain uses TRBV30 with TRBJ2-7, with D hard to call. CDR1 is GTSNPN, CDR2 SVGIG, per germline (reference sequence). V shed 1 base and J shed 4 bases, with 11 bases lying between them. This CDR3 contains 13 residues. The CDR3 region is CAWSARRGYEQYV. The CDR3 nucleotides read TGTGCCTGGAGTGCGCGGAGAGGATACGAGCAGTACGTC.

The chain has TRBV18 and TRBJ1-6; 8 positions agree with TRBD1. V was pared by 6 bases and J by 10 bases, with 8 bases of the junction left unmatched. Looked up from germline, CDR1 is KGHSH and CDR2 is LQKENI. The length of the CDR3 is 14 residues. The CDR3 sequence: CASSPDRVGSPLHF. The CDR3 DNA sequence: TGTGCCAGCTCCCCGGACAGGGTCGGATCACCCCTCCACTTT.

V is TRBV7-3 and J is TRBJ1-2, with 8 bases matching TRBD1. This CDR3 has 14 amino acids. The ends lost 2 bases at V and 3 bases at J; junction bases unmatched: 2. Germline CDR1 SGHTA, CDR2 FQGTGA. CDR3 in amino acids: CASSLGQGDYGYTF. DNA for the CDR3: TGTGCCAGCAGCTTAGGACAGGGTGACTATGGCTACACCTTC.

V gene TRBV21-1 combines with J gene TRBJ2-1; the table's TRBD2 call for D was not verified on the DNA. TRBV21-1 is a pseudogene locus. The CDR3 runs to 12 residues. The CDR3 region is CASSSPDNEQFF. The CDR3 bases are TGTGCCAGCAGCTCCCCGGACAATGAGCAGTTCTTC.

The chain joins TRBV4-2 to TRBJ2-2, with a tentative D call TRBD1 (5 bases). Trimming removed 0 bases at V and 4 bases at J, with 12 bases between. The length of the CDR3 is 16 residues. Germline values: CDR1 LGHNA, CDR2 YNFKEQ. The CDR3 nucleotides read TGTGCCAGCAGCCAAGACGTGACAGCGTTCACCGGGGAGCTGTTTTTT. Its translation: CASSQDVTAFTGELFF.

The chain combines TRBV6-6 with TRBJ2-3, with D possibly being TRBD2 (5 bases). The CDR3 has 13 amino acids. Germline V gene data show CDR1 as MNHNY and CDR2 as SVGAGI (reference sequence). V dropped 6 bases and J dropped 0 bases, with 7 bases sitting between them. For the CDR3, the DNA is TGTGCCAGCAGAGGCGGGAGCACAGATACGCAGTATTTT. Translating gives CASRGGSTDTQYF.

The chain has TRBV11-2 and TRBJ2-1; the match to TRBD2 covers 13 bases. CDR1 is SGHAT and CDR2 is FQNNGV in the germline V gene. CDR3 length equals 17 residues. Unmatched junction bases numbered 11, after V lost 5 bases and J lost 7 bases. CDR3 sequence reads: CASSALMTSGRSNEQFF. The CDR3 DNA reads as TGTGCCAGCAGCGCCCTTATGACTAGCGGGAGGTCTAATGAGCAGTTCTTC.

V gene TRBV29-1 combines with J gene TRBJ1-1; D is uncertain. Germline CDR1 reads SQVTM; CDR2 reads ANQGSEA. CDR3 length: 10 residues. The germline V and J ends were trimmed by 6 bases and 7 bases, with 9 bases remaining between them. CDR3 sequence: CSVIECEAFF. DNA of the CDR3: TGCAGCGTCATAGAGTGTGAAGCTTTCTTT.

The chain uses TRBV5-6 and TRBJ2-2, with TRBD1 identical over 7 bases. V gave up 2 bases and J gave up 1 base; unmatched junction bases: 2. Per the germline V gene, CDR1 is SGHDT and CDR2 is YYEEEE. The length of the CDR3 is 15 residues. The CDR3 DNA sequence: TGTGCCAGCAGCTTCGACAGGGAGAACACCGGGGAGCTGTTTTTT. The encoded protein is CASSFDRENTGELFF.

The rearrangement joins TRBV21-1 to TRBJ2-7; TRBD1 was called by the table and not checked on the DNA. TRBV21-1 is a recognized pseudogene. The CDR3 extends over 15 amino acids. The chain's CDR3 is CASSTSGKIAYEQYF. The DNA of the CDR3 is TGTGCCAGCAGCACTTCAGGGAAGATAGCCTACGAGCAGTACTTC.

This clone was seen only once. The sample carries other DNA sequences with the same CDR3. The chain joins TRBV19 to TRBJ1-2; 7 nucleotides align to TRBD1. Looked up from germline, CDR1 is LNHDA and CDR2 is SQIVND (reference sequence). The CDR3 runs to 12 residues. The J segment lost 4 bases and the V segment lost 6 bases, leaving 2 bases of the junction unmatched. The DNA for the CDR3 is TGTGCCAGTAGCCGACAGGGCTATGGCTACACCTTC. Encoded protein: CASSRQGYGYTF.

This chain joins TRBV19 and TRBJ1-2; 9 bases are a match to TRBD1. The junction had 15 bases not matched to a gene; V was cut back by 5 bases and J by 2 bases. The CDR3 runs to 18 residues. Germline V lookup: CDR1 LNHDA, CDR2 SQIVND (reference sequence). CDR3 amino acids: CASSSYQLQGAVNYGYTF. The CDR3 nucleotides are TGTGCCAGTAGTTCATATCAGTTACAGGGGGCAGTCAACTATGGCTACACCTTC.

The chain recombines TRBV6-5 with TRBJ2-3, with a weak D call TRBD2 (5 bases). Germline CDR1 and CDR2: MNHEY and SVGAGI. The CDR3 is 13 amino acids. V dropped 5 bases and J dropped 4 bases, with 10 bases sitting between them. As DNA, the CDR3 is TGTGCCAGCAGTCCCCGGGGAGCAGATACGCAGTATTTT. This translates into CASSPRGADTQYF.

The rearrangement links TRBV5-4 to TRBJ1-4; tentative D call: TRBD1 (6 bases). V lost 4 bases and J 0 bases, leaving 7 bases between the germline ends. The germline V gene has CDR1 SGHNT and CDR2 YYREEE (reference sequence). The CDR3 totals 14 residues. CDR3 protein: CASSEGATNEKLFF. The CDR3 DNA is TGTGCCAGCAGCGAGGGGGCAACTAATGAAAAACTGTTTTTT.

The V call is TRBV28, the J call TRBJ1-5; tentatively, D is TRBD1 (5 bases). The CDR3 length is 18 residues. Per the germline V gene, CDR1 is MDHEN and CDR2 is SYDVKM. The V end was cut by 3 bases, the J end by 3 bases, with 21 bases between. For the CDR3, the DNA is TGTGCCAGCAGTTTTTCTCGAAAAATTCCAGGGTCCAATCAGCCCCAGCATTTT. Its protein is CASSFSRKIPGSNQPQHF.

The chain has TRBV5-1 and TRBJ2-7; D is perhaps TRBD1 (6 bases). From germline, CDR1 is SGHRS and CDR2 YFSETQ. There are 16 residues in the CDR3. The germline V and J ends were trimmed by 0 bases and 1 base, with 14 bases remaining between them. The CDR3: CASSLVVETGSYEQYF. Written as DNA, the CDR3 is TGCGCCAGCAGCTTGGTTGTAGAAACAGGGTCCTACGAGCAGTACTTC.

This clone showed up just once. This CDR3 is CASSVNPSNNSPLHF. The DNA for the CDR3 is TGTGCCAGCAGCGTGAACCCTTCTAATAATTCACCCCTCCACTTT. The V gene is TRBV9, the J gene TRBJ1-6; no definite D call. V was trimmed by 2 bases and J by 5 bases, leaving 11 bases between them. The CDR3 is 15 amino acids. CDR1 SGDLS and CDR2 YYNGEE come from the germline V gene. The variable domain in full, with the rest retrieved from reference TRBV9 and TRBJ1-6, is DSGVTQTPKHLITATGQRVTLRCSPRSGDLSVYWYQQSLDQGLQFLIQYYNGEERAKGNILERFSAQQFPDLHSELNLSSLELGDSALYFCASSVNPSNNSPLHFGNGTRLTVT.

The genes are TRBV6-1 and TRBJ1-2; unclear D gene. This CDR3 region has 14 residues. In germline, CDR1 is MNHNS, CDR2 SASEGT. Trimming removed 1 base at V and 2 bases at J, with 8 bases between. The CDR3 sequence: CASSEVPGNYGYTF. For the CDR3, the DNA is TGTGCCAGCAGTGAAGTTCCAGGAAACTATGGCTACACCTTC.

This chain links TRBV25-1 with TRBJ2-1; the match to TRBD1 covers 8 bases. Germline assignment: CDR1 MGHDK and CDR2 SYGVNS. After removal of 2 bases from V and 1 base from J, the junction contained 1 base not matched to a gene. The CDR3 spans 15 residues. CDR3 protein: CASSERTGSYNEQFF. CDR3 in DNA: TGTGCCAGCAGTGAAAGGACAGGGTCCTACAATGAGCAGTTCTTC.

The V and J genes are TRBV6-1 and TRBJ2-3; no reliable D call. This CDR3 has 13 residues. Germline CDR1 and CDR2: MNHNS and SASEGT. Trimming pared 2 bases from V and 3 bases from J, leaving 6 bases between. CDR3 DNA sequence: TGTGCCAGCAGTGAAATCCGTACAGATACGCAGTATTTT. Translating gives CASSEIRTDTQYF.

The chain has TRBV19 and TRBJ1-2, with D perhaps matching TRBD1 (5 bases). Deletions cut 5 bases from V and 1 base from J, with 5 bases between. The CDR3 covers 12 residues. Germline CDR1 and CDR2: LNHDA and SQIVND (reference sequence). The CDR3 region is CASSDSNYGYTF. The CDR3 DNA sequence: TGTGCCAGTAGTGACAGTAACTATGGCTACACCTTC.

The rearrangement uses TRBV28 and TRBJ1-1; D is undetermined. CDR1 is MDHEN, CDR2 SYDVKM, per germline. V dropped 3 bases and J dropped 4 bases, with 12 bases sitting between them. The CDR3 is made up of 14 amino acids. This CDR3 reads CASSFPEVGTEAFF. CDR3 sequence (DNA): TGTGCCAGCAGTTTTCCAGAGGTGGGCACTGAAGCTTTCTTT.

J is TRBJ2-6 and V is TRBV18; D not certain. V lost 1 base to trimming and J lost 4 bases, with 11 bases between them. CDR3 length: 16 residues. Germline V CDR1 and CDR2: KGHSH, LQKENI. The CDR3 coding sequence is TGTGCCAGCTCACCACTCGGAGATCCCGGGGCCAACGTCCTGACTTTC. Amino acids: CASSPLGDPGANVLTF. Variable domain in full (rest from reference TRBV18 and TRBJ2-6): NAGVMQNPRHLVRRRGQEARLRCSPMKGHSHVYWYRQLPEEGLKFMVYLQKENIIDESGMPKERFSAEFPKEGPSILRIQQVVRGDSAAYFCASSPLGDPGANVLTFGAGSRLTVL.

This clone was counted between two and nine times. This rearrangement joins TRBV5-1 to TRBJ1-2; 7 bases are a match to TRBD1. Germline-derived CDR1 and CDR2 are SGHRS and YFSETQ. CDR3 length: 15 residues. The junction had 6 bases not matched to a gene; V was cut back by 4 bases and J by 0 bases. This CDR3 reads CASSQGTATNYGYTF. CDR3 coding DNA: TGCGCCAGCAGCCAGGGGACAGCTACTAACTATGGCTACACCTTC.

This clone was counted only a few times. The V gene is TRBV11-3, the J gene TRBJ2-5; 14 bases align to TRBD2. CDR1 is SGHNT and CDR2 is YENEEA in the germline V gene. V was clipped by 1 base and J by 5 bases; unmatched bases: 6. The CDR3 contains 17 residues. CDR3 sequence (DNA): TGTGCCAGCAGCTTAGGGACTAGCGGGAGGACTGCCGAGACCCAGTACTTC. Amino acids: CASSLGTSGRTAETQYF.

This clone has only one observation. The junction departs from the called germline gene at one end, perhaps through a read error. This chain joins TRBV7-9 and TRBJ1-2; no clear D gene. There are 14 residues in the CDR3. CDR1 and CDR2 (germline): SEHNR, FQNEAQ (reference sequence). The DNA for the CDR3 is TGTTCCAGCAGCTTATCCCTAGCTAACTATGGCTACACCTTC. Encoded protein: CSSSLSLANYGYTF.